A selection of T cell receptor beta chains follows, all from one sample in a study of chemoradiotherapy in HPV16-positive cancers. Here immunoSEQ multiplex PCR was the method, and the copy in TCRdb shows in-frame clones only, minus some. The sample includes 4,000 to 5,500 clones, roughly 91% of them seen just once. This sample comprised tumor tissue, obtained from a patient who underwent chemoradiotherapy. These receptors were collected from a human donor with HPV-associated anogenital cancer. Each CDR3 is given with its conserved first and last residue. The D gene is left open where the match is weak. Rows may omit the clone size; those that give it use once, few, many or a size class.

v_gene,j_gene,abundance,d_gene,CDR3nt,CDR3aa
TRBV19,TRBJ2-5,-,TRBD2,TGTGCCAGCGGACTAGCGGGAGGGATTGAAGAGACCCAGTACTTC,CASGLAGGIEETQYF
TRBV6-5,TRBJ1-3,-,-,TGTGCCAGCAGTTATGGGCCGAGCTCTGGAAACACCATATATTTT,CASSYGPSSGNTIYF
TRBV7-2,TRBJ1-2,-,TRBD1,TGTGCCAGCAGCTTAGAAGGACAGGGGGGCTATGGCTACACCTTC,CASSLEGQGGYGYTF
TRBV30,TRBJ2-1,-,TRBD2,TGTGCCTGGAGTTATGGGACTAGCAGCGGGGAGCAGTTCTTC,CAWSYGTSSGEQFF
TRBV7-6,TRBJ2-5,-,-,TGTGCCAGCAGCTTAGTGCGAGAGACCCAGTACTTC,CASSLVRETQYF
TRBV27,TRBJ1-1,-,-,TGTGCCAGCAGTTTAGTGGCGAGAACTGAAGCTTTCTTT,CASSLVARTEAFF
TRBV19,TRBJ2-7,-,TRBD1,TGTGCCAGTAGTAGGGGACAGGGTATATGGGAGCAGTACTTC,CASSRGQGIWEQYF
TRBV30,TRBJ2-1,-,TRBD2,TGTGCCTGGAGTAAGGGGCTAGCGGGGATCTACAATGAGCAGTTCTTC,CAWSKGLAGIYNEQFF
TRBV10-3,TRBJ1-1,once,TRBD1,TGTGCCATCAGTAGGACAGGGGTAATGGACACTGAAGCTTTCTTT,CAISRTGVMDTEAFF
TRBV15,TRBJ2-7,-,TRBD1,TGTGCCACCAGCAGGCTGAGGACAGGGTCCTCCTACGAGCAGTACTTC,CATSRLRTGSSYEQYF
TRBV11-3,TRBJ2-1,-,-,TGTGCCAGCAGCTTAGGGGGTCAGGGCGGGAACTACAATGAGCAGTTCTTC,CASSLGGQGGNYNEQFF